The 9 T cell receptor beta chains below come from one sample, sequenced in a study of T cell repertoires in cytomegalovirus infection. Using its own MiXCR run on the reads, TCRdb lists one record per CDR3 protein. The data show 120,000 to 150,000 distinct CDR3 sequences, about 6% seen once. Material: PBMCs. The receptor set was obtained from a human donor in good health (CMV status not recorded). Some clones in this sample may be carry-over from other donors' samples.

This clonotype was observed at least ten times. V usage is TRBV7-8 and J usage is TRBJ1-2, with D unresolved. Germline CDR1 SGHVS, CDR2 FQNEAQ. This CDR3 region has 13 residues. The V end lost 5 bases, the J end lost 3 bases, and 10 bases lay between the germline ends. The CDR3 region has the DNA TGTGCCAGCAGCCTCGTTCCTGACTATGGCTACACCTTC. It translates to CASSLVPDYGYTF.

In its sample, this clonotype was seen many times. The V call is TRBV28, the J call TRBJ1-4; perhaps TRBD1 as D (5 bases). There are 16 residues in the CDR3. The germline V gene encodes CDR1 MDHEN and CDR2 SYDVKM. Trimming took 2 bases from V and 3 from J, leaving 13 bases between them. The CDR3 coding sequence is TGTGCCAGCAGTTTACTGCCCCCGGGGGCTAATGAAAAACTGTTTTTT. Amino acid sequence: CASSLLPPGANEKLFF.

As DNA, the CDR3 is TGTGCCAGCAGGACATACACTGAAGCTTTCTTT. Translated: CASRTYTEAFF. The rearrangement links TRBV2 to TRBJ1-1, with D unresolved. V was trimmed by 6 bases and J by 3 bases, leaving 5 bases between them. The CDR3 extends over 11 amino acids. Germline V gene data show CDR1 as SNHLY and CDR2 as FYNNEI. Based on the CDR3 plus reference TRBV2 and TRBJ1-1, the full variable domain is EPEVTQTPSHQVTQMGQEVILRCVPISNHLYFYWYRQILGQKVEFLVSFYNNEISEKSEIFDDQFSVERPDGSNFTLKIRSTKLEDSAMYFCASRTYTEAFFGQGTRLTVV.

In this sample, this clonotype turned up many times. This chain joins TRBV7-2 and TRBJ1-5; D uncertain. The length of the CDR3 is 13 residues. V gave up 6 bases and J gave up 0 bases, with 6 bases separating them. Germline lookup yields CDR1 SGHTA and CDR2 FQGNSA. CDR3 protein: CASSRNSNQPQHF. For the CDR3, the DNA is TGTGCCAGCAGTCGAAATAGCAATCAGCCCCAGCATTTT.

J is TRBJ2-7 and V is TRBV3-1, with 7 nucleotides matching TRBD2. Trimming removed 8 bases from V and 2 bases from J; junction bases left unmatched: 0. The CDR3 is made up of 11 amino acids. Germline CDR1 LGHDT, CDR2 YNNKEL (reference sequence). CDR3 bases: TGTGCCAGCCGGGGGGCCTACGAGCAGTACTTC. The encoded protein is CASRGAYEQYF.

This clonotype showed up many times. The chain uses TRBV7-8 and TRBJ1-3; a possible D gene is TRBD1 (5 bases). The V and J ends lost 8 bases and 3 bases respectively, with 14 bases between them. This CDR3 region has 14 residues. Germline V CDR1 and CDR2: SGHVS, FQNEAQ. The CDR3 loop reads CASLPGEIGNTIYF. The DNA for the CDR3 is TGTGCCAGCCTACCGGGGGAGATTGGAAACACCATATATTTT.

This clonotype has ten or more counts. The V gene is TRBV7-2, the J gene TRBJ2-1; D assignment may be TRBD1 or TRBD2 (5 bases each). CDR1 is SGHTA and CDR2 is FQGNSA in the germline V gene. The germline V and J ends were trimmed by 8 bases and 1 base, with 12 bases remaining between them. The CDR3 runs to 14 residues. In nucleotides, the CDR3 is TGTGCCAGCGGCCGGGGCAGGTCCTACAATGAGCAGTTCTTC. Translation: CASGRGRSYNEQFF.

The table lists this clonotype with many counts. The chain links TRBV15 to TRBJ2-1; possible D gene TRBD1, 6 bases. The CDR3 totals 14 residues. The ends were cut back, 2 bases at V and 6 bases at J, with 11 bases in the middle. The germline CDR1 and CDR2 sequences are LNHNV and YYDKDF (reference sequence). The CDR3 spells CATSRTTGFNEQFF. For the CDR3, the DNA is TGTGCCACCAGCAGAACTACAGGGTTCAATGAGCAGTTCTTC.

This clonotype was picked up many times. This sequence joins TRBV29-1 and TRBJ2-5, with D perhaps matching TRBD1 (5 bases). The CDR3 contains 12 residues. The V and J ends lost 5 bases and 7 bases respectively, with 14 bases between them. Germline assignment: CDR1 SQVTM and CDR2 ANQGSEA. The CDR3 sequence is CSVLQGWRTQYF. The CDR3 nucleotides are TGCAGCGTTCTTCAGGGATGGAGGACCCAGTACTTC. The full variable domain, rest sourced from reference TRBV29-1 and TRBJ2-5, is SAVISQKPSRDICQRGTSLTIQCQVDSQVTMMFWYRQQPGQSLTLIATANQGSEATYESGFVIDKFPISRPNLTFSTLTVSNMSPEDSSIYLCSVLQGWRTQYFGPGTRLLVL.